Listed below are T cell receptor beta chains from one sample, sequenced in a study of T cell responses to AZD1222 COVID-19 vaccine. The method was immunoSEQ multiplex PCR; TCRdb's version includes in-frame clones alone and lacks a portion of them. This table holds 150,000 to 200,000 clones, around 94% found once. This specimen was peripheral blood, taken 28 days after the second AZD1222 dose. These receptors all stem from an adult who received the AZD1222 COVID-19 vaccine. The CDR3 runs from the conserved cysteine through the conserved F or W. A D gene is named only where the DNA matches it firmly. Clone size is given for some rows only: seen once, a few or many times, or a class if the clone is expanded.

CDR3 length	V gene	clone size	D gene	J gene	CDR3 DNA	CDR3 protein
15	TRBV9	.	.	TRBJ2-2	TGTGCCAGCAGCGTAGTAGCGTCAGGCACCGGGGAGCTGTTTTTT	CASSVVASGTGELFF
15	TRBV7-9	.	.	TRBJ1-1	TGTGCCAGCAGCTTAGCGCGTGGGGAGAACACTGAAGCTTTCTTT	CASSLARGENTEAFF
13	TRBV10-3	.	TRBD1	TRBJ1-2	TGTGCCATCAGTTACGACAGGGGAAACGGCTACACCTTC	CAISYDRGNGYTF
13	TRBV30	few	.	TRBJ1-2	TGTGCCTGGAGTAAGACCCGCAGCTATGGCTACACCTTC	CAWSKTRSYGYTF
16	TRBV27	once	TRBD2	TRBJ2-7	TGTGCCAGCAGTGCCCATCACGGGACTAGCGGGAGTATGCAGTACTTC	CASSAHHGTSGSMQYF
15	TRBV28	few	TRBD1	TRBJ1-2	TGTGCCAGCAGAACTACAGGGGGCGCGGACTATGGCTACACCTTC	CASRTTGGADYGYTF
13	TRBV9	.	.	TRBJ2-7	TGTGCCAGCAGCCCGCTAGCTACGGGCGAGCAGTACTTC	CASSPLATGEQYF
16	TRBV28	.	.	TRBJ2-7	TGTGCCAGCAGCTCCGCCGGGACTCCCAGCTCCTACGAGCAGTACTTC	CASSSAGTPSSYEQYF
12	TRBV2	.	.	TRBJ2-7	TGTGCCAGCCGACTGGTTACCTACGAGCAGTACTTC	CASRLVTYEQYF
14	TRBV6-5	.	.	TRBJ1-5	TGTGCCAGCGAAGACAGGTTTCCGAATCAGCCCCAGCATTTT	CASEDRFPNQPQHF
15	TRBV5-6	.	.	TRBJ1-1	TGTGCCAGCCATTGGGGCTTGAACGTGAACACTGAAGCTTTCTTT	CASHWGLNVNTEAFF
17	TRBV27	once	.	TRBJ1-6	TGTGCCAGCAGTTTTATGGTTTTGGGAGGTTATAATTCACCCCTCCACTTT	CASSFMVLGGYNSPLHF
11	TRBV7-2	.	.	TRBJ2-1	TGTGCCAGCAGCTACCTACTAGGGTGGGTCTTC	CASSYLLGWVF
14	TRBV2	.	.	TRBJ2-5	TGTGCCAGCAGTGATCATCAGTTGGGGGAGACCCAGTACTTC	CASSDHQLGETQYF
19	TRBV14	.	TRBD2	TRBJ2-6	TGTGCCAGCAGCCAGGTGACTAGCGGGAGACGGATTGGGGCCAACGTCCTGACTTTC	CASSQVTSGRRIGANVLTF
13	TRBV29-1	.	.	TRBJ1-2	TGCAGCGTTGGGGGGGGCTCAGCCATCGGCTACACCTTC	CSVGGGSAIGYTF
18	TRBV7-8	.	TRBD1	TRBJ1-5	TGTGCCAGCAGCTACCCCGGGACAGGGGGCGCAGGGAATCAGCCCCAGCATTTT	CASSYPGTGGAGNQPQHF
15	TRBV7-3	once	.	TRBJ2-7	TGTGCCAGCAGCCCCGCGGCCACGGGGGCGTACGAGCAGTACTTC	CASSPAATGAYEQYF
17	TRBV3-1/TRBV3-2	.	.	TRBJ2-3	TGTGCCAGCAGCCAAGAAGGGCGAGTTGGAGCCACAGATACGCAGTATTTT	CASSQEGRVGATDTQYF
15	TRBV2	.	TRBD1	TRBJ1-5	TGTGCCAGCAGTGGCCCGGGACAGGGCCTTCAGCCCCAGCATTTT	CASSGPGQGLQPQHF
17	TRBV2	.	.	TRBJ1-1	TGTGCCAGCAGTGAATCGGGGGGTCTGAGTATGAACACTGAAGCTTTCTTT	CASSESGGLSMNTEAFF
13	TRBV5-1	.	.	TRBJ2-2	TGCGCCAGCAGCCCACGGGATACCGGGGAGCTGTTTTTT	CASSPRDTGELFF
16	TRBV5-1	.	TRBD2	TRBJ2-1	TGCGCCAGCAGCTTTATACCGGGACTAGTATACAATGAGCAGTTCTTC	CASSFIPGLVYNEQFF
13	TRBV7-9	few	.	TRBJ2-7	TGTGCCAGCAGCAAACAGGAATCTGCCGAGCAGTACTTC	CASSKQESAEQYF
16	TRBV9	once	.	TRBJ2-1	TGTGCCAGCAGCGTAGGGGGAGGTGTGTCCTACAATGAGCAGTTCTTC	CASSVGGGVSYNEQFF
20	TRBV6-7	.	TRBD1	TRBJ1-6	TGTGCCAGCAGTTCCGTTTTTGAGGACAGGGGGATCTCCTATAATTCACCCCTCCACTTT	CASSSVFEDRGISYNSPLHF
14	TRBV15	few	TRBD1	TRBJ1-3	TGTGCCACCAGCACGGACAGGGCTGGAAACACCATATATTTT	CATSTDRAGNTIYF
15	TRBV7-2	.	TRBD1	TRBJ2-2	TGTGCCAGCAGCCTACAGGGGTGGGGGACCGGGGAGCTGTTTTTT	CASSLQGWGTGELFF
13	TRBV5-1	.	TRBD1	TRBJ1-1	TGCGCCAGCAGCGTGGGACAGGGGTCTGAAGCTTTCTTT	CASSVGQGSEAFF
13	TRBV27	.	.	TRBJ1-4	TGTGCCAGCAGTCCCTTCGGACAGTTCGAACTGTTTTTT	CASSPFGQFELFF
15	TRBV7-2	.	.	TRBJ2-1	TGTGCCAGCAGCTTATATGGAGTCTCCTACAATGAGCAGTTCTTC	CASSLYGVSYNEQFF
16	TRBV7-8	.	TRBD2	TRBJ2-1	TGTGCCAGCAGCCCATTAACTAGCGGGCTAGACAATGAGCAGTTCTTC	CASSPLTSGLDNEQFF
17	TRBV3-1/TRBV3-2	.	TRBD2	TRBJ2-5	TGTGCCAGCAGCCGTGCAGGACTAGCGGAGATCCAAGAGACCCAGTACTTC	CASSRAGLAEIQETQYF
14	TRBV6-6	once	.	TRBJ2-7	TGTGCCAGCAGTTACGTTGGGGGAGAAGGGGAGCAGTACTTC	CASSYVGGEGEQYF
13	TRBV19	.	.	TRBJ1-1	TGTGCCAGTAGTATAGGAGGTAACACTGAAGCTTTCTTT	CASSIGGNTEAFF
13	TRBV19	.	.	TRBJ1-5	TGTGCCAGTAGTATCGGGGGTAATCAGCCCCAGCATTTT	CASSIGGNQPQHF
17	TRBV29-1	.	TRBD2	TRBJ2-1	TGCAGCGTGACGGGACTAGCTACCGGGAGGTCCTACAATGAGCAGTTCTTC	CSVTGLATGRSYNEQFF
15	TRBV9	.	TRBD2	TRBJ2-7	TGTGCCAGCAGCTCCGGACTAGCGCTAACCTACGAGCAGTACTTC	CASSSGLALTYEQYF
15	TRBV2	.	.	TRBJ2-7	TGTGCCAGCAGTGGACTCGGGGGAGTGGCCTACGAGCAGTACTTC	CASSGLGGVAYEQYF
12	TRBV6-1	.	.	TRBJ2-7	TGTGCCAGCAGTGATTGGGGATACGAGCAGTACTTC	CASSDWGYEQYF
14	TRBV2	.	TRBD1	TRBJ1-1	TGTGCCAGCAGCGTTGAGACAGGGGTCACTGAAGCTTTCTTT	CASSVETGVTEAFF
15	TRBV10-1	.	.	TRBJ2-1	TGCGCCAGCAGTGAGGGGCTAGAGGGCTACAATGAGCAGTTCTTC	CASSEGLEGYNEQFF
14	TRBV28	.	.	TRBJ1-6	TGTGCCAGCAGTTTACACGGAAATAATTCACCCCTCCACTTT	CASSLHGNNSPLHF
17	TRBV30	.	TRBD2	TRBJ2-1	TGTGCCTGGAGGGCCCCCCGGTCGGCGGGAGACTACAATGAGCAGTTCTTC	CAWRAPRSAGDYNEQFF
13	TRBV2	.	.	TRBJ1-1	TGTGCCAGCAGTGTCGAGGAGAACACTGAAGCTTTCTTT	CASSVEENTEAFF
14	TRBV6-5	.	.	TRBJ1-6	TGTGCCAGCAGCCCAGGGCCCTATAATTCACCCCTCCACTTT	CASSPGPYNSPLHF
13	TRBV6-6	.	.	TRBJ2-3	TGTGCCAGCAGCCTTAGAGGGGGGCATACGCAGTATTTT	CASSLRGGHTQYF
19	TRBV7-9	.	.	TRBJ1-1	TGTGCCAGCAGCTTTAAGTACTTGGGGGTCTCAGGAGGGAACACTGAAGCTTTCTTT	CASSFKYLGVSGGNTEAFF
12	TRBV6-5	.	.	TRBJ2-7	TGTGCCAGCGGAAACAGGCTAACCGAGCAGTACTTC	CASGNRLTEQYF
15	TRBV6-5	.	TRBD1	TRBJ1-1	TGTGCCAGCAGTTCGACAGGGCTATTGAACACTGAAGCTTTCTTT	CASSSTGLLNTEAFF
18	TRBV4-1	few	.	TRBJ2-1	TGCGCCAGCAGCCAAGATAGGGCGCTTGGAAGCTCCTACAATGAGCAGTTCTTC	CASSQDRALGSSYNEQFF
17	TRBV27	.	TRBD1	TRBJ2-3	TGTGCCAGCAGTTTAATCCCCGGGACAGGGTACCCAGATACGCAGTATTTT	CASSLIPGTGYPDTQYF
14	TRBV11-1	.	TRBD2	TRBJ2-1	TGTGCCAGCAGCCTAGCGGGCCCCTACAATGAGCAGTTCTTC	CASSLAGPYNEQFF